This TCR beta chain appears in the sequencing data of a study of cytomegalovirus exposure and HLA in healthy donors. Notes on the study in general: When analyzed later, the rates of TCR association showed variation by HLA locus, with DRB1 the most and HLA-C the fewest. Exclusion applied to some V segments, including TRBV6-2 and TRBV6-3, as they were indistinguishable.

This clone was seen once. Its cognate antigen is unknown. The PCR used 60 Vbeta and 13 Jbeta primers. Sequencing was performed with immunoSEQ multiplex PCR; in TCRdb, only in-frame clones are kept and a portion is missing. Of under 200,000 clones listed, around 73% are singletons. This CDR3 region has 14 residues. V lost 1 base to trimming and J lost 9 bases, with 13 bases between them. CDR1 is SGHAT and CDR2 is FQNNGV in the germline V gene. The sequenced sample consisted of PBMCs. The TCR comes from a man in his 60s in good health and CMV-seronegative. The rearrangement links TRBV11-2 to TRBJ2-1; a weak D match, TRBD2 (5 bases). CDR3 sequence: CASSLGRGSREQFF. CDR3 nucleotide sequence: TGTGCCAGCAGCTTAGGTCGAGGGTCGCGTGAGCAGTTCTTC.